Below, 17 T cell receptor beta chains from the same sample are listed, as sequenced in a study of T cell repertoires in cytomegalovirus infection. Each CDR3 protein is one row after TCRdb ran MiXCR on the reads. Of some 180,000 distinct CDR3 sequences listed, 17% are singletons. Sequencing was performed on CD8+ T cells from PBMCs. The receptors come from a human donor in good health (CMV status not recorded). Some clones in this sample may be carry-over from other donors' samples.

This clonotype was observed a few times. The chain links TRBV6-1 to TRBJ2-7; D is unclear. V lost 5 bases and J 0 bases, leaving 17 bases between the germline ends. CDR3 length: 16 residues. Germline values: CDR1 MNHNS, CDR2 SASEGT. The CDR3 nucleotides read TGTGCCAGCAGTTCGAGTGGTACGGCGAGCTCCTACGAGCAGTACTTC. The encoded protein is CASSSSGTASSYEQYF.

This chain connects TRBV4-2 to TRBJ2-7; D is undetermined. The V gene's germline CDR1 is LGHNA and CDR2 YNFKEQ. There are 19 residues in the CDR3. The germline V and J ends were trimmed by 2 bases and 3 bases, with 26 bases remaining between them. This CDR3 is CASSQTVSKYHLKGYEQYF. The DNA for the CDR3 is TGTGCCAGCAGCCAAACTGTTTCCAAGTACCATCTGAAGGGCTACGAGCAGTACTTC.

V and J are TRBV7-9 and TRBJ1-1; 9 bases agree with TRBD1. J gave up 6 bases and V 4 bases, and 9 bases lay outside the gene matches. This CDR3 has 15 amino acids. Germline V CDR1 and CDR2: SEHNR, FQNEAQ (reference sequence). In DNA, the CDR3 is TGTGCCAGCAGCTCCACAACAGGGGGCATCGCTGAAGCTTTCTTT. Residues: CASSSTTGGIAEAFF.

This clonotype was counted only a few times. The rearrangement joins TRBV7-9 to TRBJ2-1, with D tentatively TRBD2 (6 bases). Deletions cut 4 bases from V and 12 bases from J, with 19 bases between. CDR3 length equals 14 residues. CDR1 and CDR2 (germline): SEHNR, FQNEAQ (reference sequence). CDR3 nucleotide sequence: TGTGCCAGCAGCTCCGGAGGGGAGACTAGTTGGCAGTTCTTC. It yields the protein CASSSGGETSWQFF.

The V and J genes are TRBV7-6 and TRBJ1-1; no clear D. Germline assignment: CDR1 SGHVS and CDR2 FNYEAQ. V gave up 5 bases and J gave up 3 bases, with 10 bases separating them. The CDR3 sequence is 13 residues long. This CDR3 reads CASSKSGDTEAFF. In nucleotides, the CDR3 is TGTGCCAGCAGCAAGAGCGGGGACACTGAAGCTTTCTTT.

This clonotype was counted only a few times. The junction differs from germline at one of its ends, possibly a read error. The chain carries TRBV7-2 and TRBJ2-5; no definite D call. From germline, CDR1 is SGHTA and CDR2 FQGNSA. CDR3 length equals 12 residues. Written as DNA, the CDR3 is TGTGCCAGCAGCTTAATGGGAATTCCCCAAAACTTC. It codes for CASSLMGIPQNF.

The J gene is TRBJ2-1, the V gene TRBV5-1; D perhaps matches TRBD1 (6 bases). Trimming stripped 1 base from V and 3 bases from J, with 11 bases between. This CDR3 has 15 amino acids. Germline-derived CDR1 and CDR2 are SGHRS and YFSETQ. In nucleotides, the CDR3 is TGCGCCAGCAGCTTGCGGACAGATGGCTACAATGAGCAGTTCTTC. This sequence encodes CASSLRTDGYNEQFF.

The chain couples TRBV7-8 to TRBJ1-2; no definite D call. CDR1 SGHVS and CDR2 FQNEAQ come from the germline V gene. The ends were cut back, 7 bases at V and 0 bases at J, with 12 bases in the middle. The CDR3 totals 14 residues. The CDR3 region has the DNA TGTGCCAGCACCTTGCTAAGAGCTAACTATGGCTACACCTTC. Protein: CASTLLRANYGYTF.

The chain is built from TRBV12-3 or TRBV12-4 and TRBJ2-7; possible D gene TRBD2, 5 bases. This CDR3 spans 16 amino acids. V lost 6 bases to trimming and J lost 0 bases, with 18 bases between them. The DNA for the CDR3 is TGTGCCAGCAGCAACCTAGCAGCGAGTACCTCCTACGAGCAGTACTTC. Amino acids: CASSNLAASTSYEQYF.

This clonotype appeared a few times. The rearrangement links TRBV12-3 or TRBV12-4 to TRBJ2-1, with D maybe TRBD2 (6 bases). The CDR3 consists of 13 residues. Trimming removed 7 bases at V and 4 bases at J, with 11 bases between. The DNA of the CDR3 is TGTGCCAGCAACCTAGGAGGGTACAATGAGCAGTTCTTC. Its protein is CASNLGGYNEQFF.

The chain recombines TRBV6-2 or TRBV6-3 with TRBJ1-6, with 7 positions matching TRBD1. V shed 5 bases, J shed 2 bases, and the junction held 3 bases outside the gene matches. Germline values: CDR1 MNHEY, CDR2 SVGEGT. This CDR3 contains 15 residues. The CDR3 DNA reads TGTGCCAGCAGTAGCGACAGGGCCTATAATTCACCCCTCCACTTT. Encoded protein: CASSSDRAYNSPLHF.

There are a few counts of this clonotype. The chain uses TRBV7-8 and TRBJ2-1, with 9 nucleotides matching TRBD1. Trimming at V came to 3 bases and at J to 7 bases, leaving 10 bases not matched to a gene. The CDR3 contains 16 residues. Germline loops: CDR1 SGHVS, CDR2 FQNEAQ. The CDR3 is CASSFPDRGGRNEQFF. CDR3 bases: TGTGCCAGCAGCTTCCCTGACAGGGGGGGAAGGAATGAGCAGTTCTTC.

The chain employs TRBV28 and TRBJ2-5, with 9 bases fitting TRBD2. Unmatched junction bases numbered 8, after V lost 4 bases and J lost 2 bases. The CDR3 is made up of 16 amino acids. Germline assignment: CDR1 MDHEN and CDR2 SYDVKM. CDR3 DNA sequence: TGTGCCAGCAGTTCACTAGCGGGTGGTGAACAAGAGACCCAGTACTTC. Protein sequence: CASSSLAGGEQETQYF.

This chain links TRBV7-2 with TRBJ2-7; D could derive from TRBD1 or TRBD2 (5 bases each). CDR3 length: 14 residues. Germline loops: CDR1 SGHTA, CDR2 FQGNSA. The V and J ends lost 1 base and 6 bases respectively, with 13 bases between them. DNA of the CDR3: TGTGCCAGCAGCTTAGTAACAGGAGGTAGCGAGCAGTACTTC. Its protein product is CASSLVTGGSEQYF.

The gene calls are TRBV2 and TRBJ2-5, with D possibly TRBD1 on 6 matching bases. Germline V gene data show CDR1 as SNHLY and CDR2 as FYNNEI. This CDR3 is built from 14 residues. V shed 8 bases and J shed 2 bases, with 15 bases lying between them. CDR3: CASRRGQRQETQYF. The CDR3 region has the DNA TGTGCCAGCCGTCGTGGACAGAGACAAGAGACCCAGTACTTC.

A few counts support this clonotype. The rearrangement joins TRBV28 to TRBJ2-7; the D is unclear. The CDR3 is 13 amino acids. Looked up from germline, CDR1 is MDHEN and CDR2 is SYDVKM. Deletions cut 6 bases from V and 6 bases from J, with 15 bases between. The CDR3 here is CASSELDRFEQYF. In DNA form, the CDR3 reads TGTGCCAGCAGCGAACTCGACCGATTCGAGCAGTACTTC. Looking up the rest from reference TRBV28 and TRBJ2-7 gives the full variable domain: DVKVTQSSRYLVKRTGEKVFLECVQDMDHENMFWYRQDPGLGLRLIYFSYDVKMKEKGDIPEGYSVSREKKERFSLILESASTNQTSMYLCASSELDRFEQYFGPGTRLTVT.

This clonotype was seen a few times. The chain links TRBV7-9 to TRBJ1-5; 11 bases match TRBD1. This CDR3 spans 14 amino acids. The V gene's germline CDR1 is SEHNR and CDR2 FQNEAQ (reference sequence). J gave up 5 bases and V 5 bases, and 2 bases lay outside the gene matches. The CDR3 sequence is CASSPDRGHQPQHF. The CDR3 coding sequence is TGTGCCAGCAGCCCGGACAGGGGGCATCAGCCCCAGCATTTT. Full variable domain (outside the CDR3, taken from reference TRBV7-9 and TRBJ1-5): DTGVSQNPRHKITKRGQNVTFRCDPISEHNRLYWYRQTLGQGPEFLTYFQNEAQLEKSRLLSDRFSAERPKGSFSTLEIQRTEQGDSAMYLCASSPDRGHQPQHFGDGTRLSIL.